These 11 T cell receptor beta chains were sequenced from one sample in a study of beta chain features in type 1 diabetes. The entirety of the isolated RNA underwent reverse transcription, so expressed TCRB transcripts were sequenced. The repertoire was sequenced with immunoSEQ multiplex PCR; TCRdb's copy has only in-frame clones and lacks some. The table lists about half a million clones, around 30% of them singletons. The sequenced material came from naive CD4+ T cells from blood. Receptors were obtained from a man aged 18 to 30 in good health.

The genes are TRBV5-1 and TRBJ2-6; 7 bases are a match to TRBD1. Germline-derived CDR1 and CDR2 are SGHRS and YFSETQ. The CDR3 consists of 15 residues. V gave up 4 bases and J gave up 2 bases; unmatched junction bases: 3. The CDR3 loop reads CASSIGTAGANVLTF. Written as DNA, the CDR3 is TGCGCCAGCAGCATAGGGACAGCTGGGGCCAACGTCCTGACTTTC. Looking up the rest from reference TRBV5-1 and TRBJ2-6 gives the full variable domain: KAGVTQTPRYLIKTRGQQVTLSCSPISGHRSVSWYQQTPGQGLQFLFEYFSETQRNKGNFPGRFSGRQFSNSRSEMNVSTLELGDSALYLCASSIGTAGANVLTFGAGSRLTVL.

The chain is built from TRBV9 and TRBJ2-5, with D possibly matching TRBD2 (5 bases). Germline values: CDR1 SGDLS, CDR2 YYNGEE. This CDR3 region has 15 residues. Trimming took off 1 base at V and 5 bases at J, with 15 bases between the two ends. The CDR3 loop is CASSVFEGLLETQYF. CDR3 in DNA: TGTGCCAGCAGCGTATTCGAGGGCCTGCTGGAGACCCAGTACTTC.

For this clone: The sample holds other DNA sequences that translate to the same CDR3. CDR3 nucleotides: TGTGCCTGGAGCAGGGCGGAAGCTTTCTTT. As protein: CAWSRAEAFF. The V and J genes are TRBV30 and TRBJ1-1; D may be TRBD1 (5 bases). The CDR3 runs to 10 residues. In germline, CDR1 is GTSNPN, CDR2 SVGIG (reference sequence). V dropped 3 bases and J dropped 8 bases, with 7 bases sitting between them.

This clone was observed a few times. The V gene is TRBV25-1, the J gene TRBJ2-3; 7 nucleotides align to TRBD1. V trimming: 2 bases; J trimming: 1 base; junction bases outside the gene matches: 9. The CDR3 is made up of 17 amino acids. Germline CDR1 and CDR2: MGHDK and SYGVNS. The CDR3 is CASSEPGKGAGTDTQYF. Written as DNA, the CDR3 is TGTGCCAGCAGTGAACCGGGGAAGGGGGCTGGCACAGATACGCAGTATTTT.

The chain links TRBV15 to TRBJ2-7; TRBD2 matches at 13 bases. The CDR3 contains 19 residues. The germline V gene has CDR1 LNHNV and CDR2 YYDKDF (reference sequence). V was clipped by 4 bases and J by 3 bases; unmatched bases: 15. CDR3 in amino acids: CATSIWSMTSGRIIYEQYF. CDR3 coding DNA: TGTGCCACCAGCATTTGGTCAATGACTAGCGGGAGGATTATCTACGAGCAGTACTTC. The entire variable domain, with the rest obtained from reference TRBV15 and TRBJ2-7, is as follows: DAMVIQNPRYQVTQFGKPVTLSCSQTLNHNVMYWYQQKSSQAPKLLFHYYDKDFNNEADTPDNFQSRRPNTSFCFLDIRSPGLGDTAMYLCATSIWSMTSGRIIYEQYFGPGTRLTVT.

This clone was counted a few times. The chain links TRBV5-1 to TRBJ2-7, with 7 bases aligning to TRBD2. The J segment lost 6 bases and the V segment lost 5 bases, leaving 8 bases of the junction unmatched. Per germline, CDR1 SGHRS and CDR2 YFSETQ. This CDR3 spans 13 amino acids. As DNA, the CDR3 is TGCGCCAGCAGACTGGAGGGAGGGTCCGAGCAGTACTTC. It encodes CASRLEGGSEQYF.

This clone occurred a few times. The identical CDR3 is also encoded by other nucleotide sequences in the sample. The CDR3 DNA is TGTGCCAGCAGCAAGGACAGGGCCTACGAGCAGTACTTC. This gives the protein CASSKDRAYEQYF. The chain joins TRBV21-1 to TRBJ2-7; the table names TRBD1, a call not compared with the DNA. TRBV21-1 is given as a pseudogene. The CDR3 consists of 13 residues.

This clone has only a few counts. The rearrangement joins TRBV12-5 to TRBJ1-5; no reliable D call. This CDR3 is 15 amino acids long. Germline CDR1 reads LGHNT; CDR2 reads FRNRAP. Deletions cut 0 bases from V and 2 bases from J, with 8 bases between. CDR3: CASGLVYGGNQPQHF. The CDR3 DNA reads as TGTGCTAGTGGTTTGGTTTATGGTGGCAATCAGCCCCAGCATTTT.

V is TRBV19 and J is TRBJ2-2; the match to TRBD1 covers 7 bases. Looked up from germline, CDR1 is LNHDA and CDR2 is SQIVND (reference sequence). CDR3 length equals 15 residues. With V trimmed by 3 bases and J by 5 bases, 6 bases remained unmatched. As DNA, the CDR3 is TGTGCCAGTAGTATCGTTAGGGGGCCAACCGGGGAGCTGTTTTTT. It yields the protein CASSIVRGPTGELFF. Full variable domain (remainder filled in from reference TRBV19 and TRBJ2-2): DGGITQSPKYLFRKEGQNVTLSCEQNLNHDAMYWYRQDPGQGLRLIYYSQIVNDFQKGDIAEGYSVSREKKESFPLTVTSAQKNPTAFYLCASSIVRGPTGELFFGEGSRLTVL.

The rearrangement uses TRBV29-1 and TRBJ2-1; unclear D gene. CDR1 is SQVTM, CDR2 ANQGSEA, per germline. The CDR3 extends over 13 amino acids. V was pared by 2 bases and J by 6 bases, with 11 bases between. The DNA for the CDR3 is TGCAGCGTTGAACGTAGGCGAAGCAATGAGCAGTTCTTC. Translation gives CSVERRRSNEQFF.

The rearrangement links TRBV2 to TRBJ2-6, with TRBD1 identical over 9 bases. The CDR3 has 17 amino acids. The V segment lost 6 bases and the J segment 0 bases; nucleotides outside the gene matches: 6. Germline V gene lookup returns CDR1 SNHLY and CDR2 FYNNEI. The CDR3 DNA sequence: TGTGCCAGCAGGACCGGGACAGGGTACTCTGGGGCCAACGTCCTGACTTTC. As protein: CASRTGTGYSGANVLTF.